The 8 T cell receptor beta chains below all came from one sample that was sequenced in a study of PD-1 blockade in classical Hodgkin lymphoma. Each patient's relapse followed autologous stem cell transplantation, and brentuximab vedotin exposure varied. Profiled with immunoSEQ multiplex PCR; TCRdb holds only in-frame clones, not every one. The table records 95,000 to 120,000 clones, about 88% of them present only once. The material was peripheral blood mononuclear cells (PBMCs), obtained before the second cycle of nivolumab. The receptors here all came from a human donor with classical Hodgkin lymphoma.

The chain combines TRBV11-2 with TRBJ2-1; 10 nucleotides align to TRBD1. This CDR3 has 15 residues. J was trimmed by 5 bases and V by 7 bases; bases with no gene match: 8. Germline CDR1 reads SGHAT; CDR2 reads FQNNGV. Written as DNA, the CDR3 is TGTGCCAGCACCCCGGCCGGGACAGGGGACAATGAGCAGTTCTTC. As protein: CASTPAGTGDNEQFF.

The rearrangement joins TRBV16 to TRBJ2-2, with 7 nucleotides matching TRBD1. Germline loops: CDR1 KGHSY, CDR2 FQNENV. With 0 bases clipped from V and 6 bases from J, the junction kept 4 bases outside the gene matches. This CDR3 spans 15 amino acids. CDR3 loop: CASSQSRGGAGELFF. Written as DNA, the CDR3 is TGTGCCAGCAGCCAATCTAGAGGGGGCGCCGGGGAGCTGTTTTTT.

The chain uses TRBV19 and TRBJ1-2; 7 nucleotides align to TRBD1. The V gene end was trimmed by 7 bases and the J gene end by 4 bases; junction bases not matched to a gene: 12. The germline V gene has CDR1 LNHDA and CDR2 SQIVND (reference sequence). This CDR3 has 15 residues. CDR3 region: CASKRQGKGLYGYTF. The CDR3 DNA follows: TGTGCCAGTAAGCGACAGGGTAAAGGGCTCTATGGCTACACCTTC.

V and J are TRBV6-4 and TRBJ2-1; possible D gene TRBD2, 6 bases. Germline V gene data show CDR1 as MRHNA and CDR2 as SNTAGT. The germline V and J ends were trimmed by 0 bases and 10 bases, with 19 bases remaining between them. The CDR3 contains 16 residues. The CDR3 coding sequence is TGTGCCAGCAGTGACTCAGTTAGCGGCCTCGGTTCCGAGCAGTTCTTC. This translates into CASSDSVSGLGSEQFF.

The chain joins TRBV5-5 to TRBJ1-1; D is perhaps TRBD1 (5 bases). Trimming took off 0 bases at V and 2 bases at J, with 11 bases between the two ends. Germline-derived CDR1 and CDR2 are SGHKS and YYEKEE (reference sequence). The CDR3 spans 15 residues. The CDR3 region has the DNA TGTGCCAGCAGCTTGGCCCGGACACCAAACACTGAAGCTTTCTTT. This codes for CASSLARTPNTEAFF.

The V and J genes are TRBV28 and TRBJ1-2; D is unresolved. The CDR3 has 13 amino acids. Germline CDR1 and CDR2: MDHEN and SYDVKM. The V end was cut by 6 bases, the J end by 4 bases, with 12 bases between. CDR3 in DNA: TGTGCCAGCAGAGCGGACGGCCCCTATGGCTACACCTTC. It codes for CASRADGPYGYTF.

The CDR3 bases are TGCGCCAGCAGCCAATACCCTAGGACTAGCGAAAACAATGAGCAGTTCTTC. It translates to CASSQYPRTSENNEQFF. The genes are TRBV4-3 and TRBJ2-1; TRBD2 matches at 9 bases. The V gene end was trimmed by 2 bases and the J gene end by 5 bases; junction bases not matched to a gene: 10. Germline CDR1 is LGHNA and CDR2 is YSLEER. CDR3 length: 17 residues.

V usage is TRBV28 and J usage is TRBJ1-5; D not resolved. This CDR3 contains 16 residues. CDR1 is MDHEN, CDR2 SYDVKM, per germline. Trimming left V 7 bases short and J 2 bases short, with 18 bases between. The CDR3 DNA follows: TGTGCCAGCACTCCCACCCCCTGGACGGGCAATCAGCCCCAGCATTTT. Translating gives CASTPTPWTGNQPQHF.